Listed here are 6 T cell receptor beta chains from one sample, sequenced in a study of T cell responses to AZD1222 COVID-19 vaccine. Sequencing was performed with immunoSEQ multiplex PCR; in TCRdb, only in-frame clones are kept and a portion is missing. The data show around 120,000 clones, with 90% to 95% seen just once and around 5% held by the top ten. Sample: peripheral blood, taken 28 days after the second AZD1222 dose. Receptors originate from an adult who received the AZD1222 COVID-19 vaccine.

The gene calls are TRBV5-4 and TRBJ1-1; TRBD1 aligns across 8 bases. From germline, CDR1 is SGHNT and CDR2 YYREEE (reference sequence). Trimming took 4 bases from V and 4 from J; bases not matched to a gene: 9. The CDR3 is 15 residues long. CDR3 DNA sequence: TGTGCCAGCAGCCTCCCGACAGGGGCGCTCACTGAAGCTTTCTTT. Protein product: CASSLPTGALTEAFF.

This chain uses TRBV20-1 with TRBJ2-1; TRBD2 is a possible D gene (6 bases). Trimming took off 6 bases at V and 7 bases at J, with 10 bases between the two ends. The germline V gene has CDR1 DFQATT and CDR2 SNEGSKA (reference sequence). This CDR3 region has 11 residues. The CDR3 here is CSAGGGNEQFF. CDR3 DNA sequence: TGCAGTGCGGGTGGGGGGAATGAGCAGTTCTTC.

This rearrangement joins TRBV4-1 to TRBJ2-1; D might be TRBD1 (5 bases). V shed 7 bases and J shed 8 bases, with 15 bases lying between them. Germline CDR1 MGHRA, CDR2 YSYEKL. The length of the CDR3 is 13 residues. CDR3 DNA: TGCGCCAGCATGGGGTCAGGGCTAGATGAGCAGTTCTTC. Its translation is CASMGSGLDEQFF.

The V gene is TRBV6-2 or TRBV6-3, the J gene TRBJ1-4; 8 bases map to TRBD1. Trimming cost V 5 bases and J 5 bases; bases outside gene matches: 10. The CDR3 runs 16 residues. Germline V gene lookup returns CDR1 MNHEY and CDR2 SVGEGT. The CDR3 is CASSASRQGWNEKLFF. CDR3 sequence (DNA): TGTGCCAGCAGTGCGTCGCGACAGGGGTGGAATGAAAAACTGTTTTTT.

In its sample, this clone was seen once. The rearrangement uses TRBV6-2 or TRBV6-3 and TRBJ1-4; TRBD1 matches at 8 bases. Per the germline V gene, CDR1 is MNHEY and CDR2 is SVGEGT. The J segment lost 7 bases and the V segment lost 4 bases, leaving 5 bases of the junction unmatched. The CDR3 has 14 amino acids. CDR3 sequence: CASSSRGRSEKLFF. CDR3 in DNA: TGTGCCAGCAGTTCCAGGGGGCGGAGTGAAAAACTGTTTTTT.

About this clone: Other DNA sequences of this sample code for an identical CDR3. The chain combines TRBV18 with TRBJ1-4; TRBD1 matches 9 bases. This CDR3 has 14 amino acids. Germline trimming cut 4 bases from V and 8 bases from J; bases unmatched to any gene: 5. Germline CDR1 reads KGHSH; CDR2 reads LQKENI. The CDR3 DNA follows: TGTGCCAGCTCACTACAGGGGGCTCAGGAAAAACTGTTTTTT. Translation gives CASSLQGAQEKLFF.